The 16 T cell receptor beta chains in this list originate from one sample, sequenced in a study of blood T cell repertoires in COVID-19. The repertoire was sequenced with immunoSEQ multiplex PCR; TCRdb's copy has only in-frame clones and lacks some. The sample comprises 250,000 or so clones, 70% to 75% of which are singletons, and 2.5% to 4% rests with the top ten. What was sequenced was peripheral blood. Every receptor here comes from a woman aged 80 or over with acute or convalescent COVID-19.

The rearrangement uses TRBV6-1 and TRBJ1-3; D uncertain. CDR1 MNHNS and CDR2 SASEGT come from the germline V gene. There are 16 residues in the CDR3. V lost 2 bases, J lost 1 base, and 12 bases lay in between. The CDR3 DNA reads TGTGCCAGCAGTGAATATCTTTCGGTTTCTGGAAACACCATATATTTT. This sequence encodes CASSEYLSVSGNTIYF.

The rearrangement uses TRBV6-2 or TRBV6-3 and TRBJ2-1; 13 nucleotides agree with TRBD2. The ends lost 4 bases at V and 8 bases at J; junction bases unmatched: 8. The CDR3 runs 16 residues. Germline assignment: CDR1 MNHEY and CDR2 SVGEGT. The CDR3, as DNA: TGTGCCAGCAGTTTCCCCACTAGCGGGGGGGCCTATGAGCAGTTCTTC. Protein sequence: CASSFPTSGGAYEQFF.

The chain joins TRBV9 to TRBJ2-7; D might be TRBD1 (6 bases). Germline CDR1 SGDLS, CDR2 YYNGEE. V was cut by 1 base and J by 7 bases, with 12 bases left in between. This CDR3 spans 13 amino acids. CDR3 in DNA: TGTGCCAGCAGCGTAAAGGGGGAAGGTGAGCAGTACTTC. Its translation: CASSVKGEGEQYF. Looking up the rest from reference TRBV9 and TRBJ2-7 gives the full variable domain: DSGVTQTPKHLITATGQRVTLRCSPRSGDLSVYWYQQSLDQGLQFLIQYYNGEERAKGNILERFSAQQFPDLHSELNLSSLELGDSALYFCASSVKGEGEQYFGPGTRLTVT.

The rearrangement joins TRBV2 to TRBJ1-1, with D perhaps matching TRBD1 (6 bases). The V end lost 4 bases, the J end lost 10 bases, and 10 bases lay between the germline ends. The CDR3 sequence is 11 residues long. Germline CDR1 reads SNHLY; CDR2 reads FYNNEI. CDR3 sequence: CASSGYRAAFF. DNA for the CDR3: TGTGCCAGCAGTGGGTACAGGGCAGCTTTCTTT. Filled out from reference TRBV2 and TRBJ1-1, the complete variable domain reads EPEVTQTPSHQVTQMGQEVILRCVPISNHLYFYWYRQILGQKVEFLVSFYNNEISEKSEIFDDQFSVERPDGSNFTLKIRSTKLEDSAMYFCASSGYRAAFFGQGTRLTVV.

The CDR3, as DNA: TGTGCCAGTAGTAGGTTACAGGGTGATGAAAAACTGTTTTTT. This gives the protein CASSRLQGDEKLFF. V and J are TRBV19 and TRBJ1-4; a weak D match, TRBD1 (6 bases). There are 14 residues in the CDR3. Germline loops: CDR1 LNHDA, CDR2 SQIVND (reference sequence). The ends were cut back, 4 bases at V and 6 bases at J, with 12 bases in the middle.

The chain carries TRBV7-2 and TRBJ1-3; 10 positions agree with TRBD1. With 4 bases clipped from V and 0 bases from J, the junction kept 3 bases outside the gene matches. This CDR3 has 16 residues. Germline CDR1 SGHTA, CDR2 FQGNSA. CDR3 DNA sequence: TGTGCCAGCAGCTCGGGACAGGGGTTCTCTGGAAACACCATATATTTT. Residues: CASSSGQGFSGNTIYF.

V gene TRBV5-8 combines with J gene TRBJ1-4; TRBD1 agrees at 7 bases. This CDR3 is built from 15 residues. Germline assignment: CDR1 SGHTS and CDR2 YDEGEE. The V gene end was trimmed by 5 bases and the J gene end by 3 bases; junction bases not matched to a gene: 7. CDR3 protein: CASSLTGTANEKLFF. As DNA, the CDR3 is TGTGCCAGCAGTTTGACCGGGACAGCTAATGAAAAACTGTTTTTT.

The chain links TRBV28 to TRBJ1-5; the D is unclear. Germline V gene data show CDR1 as MDHEN and CDR2 as SYDVKM. V gave up 6 bases and J gave up 5 bases, with 8 bases separating them. The CDR3 is 12 amino acids. The CDR3 loop is CASRGGDQPQHF. DNA for the CDR3: TGTGCCAGCAGGGGCGGGGATCAGCCCCAGCATTTT.

This chain links TRBV10-3 with TRBJ1-2; TRBD1 aligns across 9 bases. Germline lookup yields CDR1 ENHRY and CDR2 SYGVKD. V gave up 2 bases and J gave up 6 bases; unmatched junction bases: 1. This CDR3 contains 13 residues. CDR3 in amino acids: CAISERQGDGYTF. The CDR3 region has the DNA TGTGCCATCAGTGAGCGACAGGGGGATGGCTACACCTTC.

The chain employs TRBV27 and TRBJ1-5; a weak D match, TRBD1 (5 bases). Germline V CDR1 and CDR2: MNHEY, SMNVEV (reference sequence). Trimming removed 3 bases from V and 5 bases from J, with 8 bases in between. The CDR3 has 13 amino acids. CDR3 amino acids: CASSFARDQPQHF. CDR3 nucleotide sequence: TGTGCCAGCAGTTTCGCCAGGGATCAGCCCCAGCATTTT.

V is TRBV12-3 or TRBV12-4 and J is TRBJ1-2, with unresolved D. The CDR3 totals 12 residues. Trimming took 3 bases from V and 8 from J, leaving 10 bases between them. CDR3 residues: CASSLSGGGYTF. CDR3 coding DNA: TGTGCCAGCAGTTTGTCAGGTGGAGGCTACACCTTC.

The rearrangement joins TRBV13 to TRBJ2-5; weak D call: TRBD1 (6 bases). The length of the CDR3 is 15 residues. Germline CDR1 PRHDT, CDR2 FYEKMQ (reference sequence). Trimming removed 0 bases at V and 1 base at J, with 9 bases between. CDR3 coding DNA: TGTGCCAGCAGCTTAGGCCAGGGGACCCAAGAGACCCAGTACTTC. As protein: CASSLGQGTQETQYF.

The gene calls are TRBV13 and TRBJ1-1, with a weak D call TRBD1 (6 bases). V lost 5 bases to trimming and J lost 0 bases, with 19 bases between them. Germline loops: CDR1 PRHDT, CDR2 FYEKMQ (reference sequence). There are 17 residues in the CDR3. The CDR3 reads CASSDNQGTPLNTEAFF. CDR3 sequence (DNA): TGTGCCAGCAGCGACAACCAGGGGACGCCTTTGAACACTGAAGCTTTCTTT.

This clone was seen only a few times. The V gene is TRBV6-5, the J gene TRBJ1-5; the D gene is possibly TRBD1 (6 bases). Germline CDR1 is MNHEY and CDR2 is SVGAGI. The ends were cut back, 8 bases at V and 3 bases at J, with 11 bases in the middle. The CDR3 sequence is 13 residues long. The CDR3 bases are TGTGCCAGCCACAGGGAGAACAATCAGCCCCAGCATTTT. Translating it yields CASHRENNQPQHF.

The J gene is TRBJ2-7, the V gene TRBV6-5, with a possible D match to TRBD1 (7 bases). V was pared by 6 bases and J by 1 base, with 16 bases between. The CDR3 consists of 15 residues. Germline V CDR1 and CDR2: MNHEY, SVGAGI. The CDR3 protein is CASRYRGTESYEQYF. The CDR3 coding sequence is TGTGCCAGCAGGTATCGCGGGACAGAGTCCTACGAGCAGTACTTC.

This clone has only a few counts. V usage is TRBV7-2 and J usage is TRBJ2-7, with TRBD2 as a possible D gene (5 bases). The CDR3 sequence is 16 residues long. The ends were cut back, 7 bases at V and 1 base at J, with 20 bases in the middle. Germline values: CDR1 SGHTA, CDR2 FQGNSA. The CDR3 reads CASNPNPGVGSYEQYF. CDR3 coding DNA: TGTGCCAGCAACCCCAACCCCGGGGTGGGTTCCTACGAGCAGTACTTC.